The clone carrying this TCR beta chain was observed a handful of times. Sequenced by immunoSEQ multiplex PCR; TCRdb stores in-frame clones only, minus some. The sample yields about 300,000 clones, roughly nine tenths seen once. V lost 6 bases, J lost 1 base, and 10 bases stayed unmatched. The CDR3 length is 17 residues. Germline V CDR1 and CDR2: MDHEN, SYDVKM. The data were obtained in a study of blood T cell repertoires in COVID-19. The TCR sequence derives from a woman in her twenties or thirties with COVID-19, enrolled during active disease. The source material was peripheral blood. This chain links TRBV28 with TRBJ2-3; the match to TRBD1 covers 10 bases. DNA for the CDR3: TGTGCCAGCAGCCCCCCGACGACAGGGGGCGGCACAGATACGCAGTATTTT. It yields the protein CASSPPTTGGGTDTQYF.